The 6 T cell receptor beta chains listed next were all sequenced from one sample in a study of shared clonotypes between healthy human individuals. Repertoires were generated with immunoSEQ multiplex PCR, while TCRdb's copy carries only in-frame clones and drops some. The sample has some 490,000 clones, around four fifths seen once. Sequencing input: PBMCs. Source of these receptors: a middle-aged woman in good health. Some clones in this sample may be carry-over from other donors' samples.

The V call is TRBV7-2, the J call TRBJ2-3; 10 positions agree with TRBD1. This CDR3 is built from 16 residues. Germline values: CDR1 SGHTA, CDR2 FQGNSA. The trim removed 2 bases at V and 7 bases at J, leaving 9 bases unmatched. The CDR3, as DNA: TGTGCCAGCAGCTTACGAGCGACAGGGGGCATGAATACGCAGTATTTT. This codes for CASSLRATGGMNTQYF.

This clone was seen once. The rearrangement links TRBV7-9 to TRBJ2-7, with 13 bases lining up with TRBD2. The V segment lost 0 bases and the J segment 7 bases; nucleotides outside the gene matches: 6. CDR3 size: 16 residues. From germline, CDR1 is SEHNR and CDR2 FQNEAQ (reference sequence). The CDR3 bases are TGTGCCAGCAGCTTAGCCACTAGCGGGAGGGCCCATGAGCAGTACTTC. Translating gives CASSLATSGRAHEQYF.

V gene TRBV6-1 combines with J gene TRBJ1-5; D ambiguous. V was clipped by 2 bases and J by 7 bases, with 12 bases between them. The CDR3 covers 14 residues. Per the germline V gene, CDR1 is MNHNS and CDR2 is SASEGT. DNA for the CDR3: TGTGCCAGCAGTGAAATTACAGTGGCGCAGCCCCAGCATTTT. Translated: CASSEITVAQPQHF.

In this sample, this clone turned up many times. The CDR3 loop reads CASSIRPSGSSGTDTQYF. The DNA of the CDR3 is TGTGCCAGCAGTATTCGGCCTAGCGGGAGTTCGGGCACAGATACGCAGTATTTT. The rearrangement links TRBV2 to TRBJ2-3; 10 positions match TRBD2. CDR3 size: 18 residues. The germline CDR1 and CDR2 sequences are SNHLY and FYNNEI. The V gene end was trimmed by 5 bases and the J gene end by 1 base; junction bases not matched to a gene: 12.

This chain uses TRBV19 with TRBJ1-2, with a tentative D call TRBD1 (5 bases). Trimming took 7 bases from V and 8 from J, leaving 20 bases between them. There are 14 residues in the CDR3. CDR1 LNHDA and CDR2 SQIVND come from the germline V gene (reference sequence). For the CDR3, the DNA is TGTGCCAGTAAAATAGGGGCAGCGATGAGGGGCTACACCTTC. Encoded protein: CASKIGAAMRGYTF.

The genes are TRBV21-1 and TRBJ1-5; TRBD1, as called in the table, went unchecked against the DNA. TRBV21-1 is termed a pseudogene. The length of the CDR3 is 17 residues. The CDR3 sequence is CASSKALCRGPNQPQHF. The CDR3 DNA is TGTGCCAGCAGCAAAGCGCTTTGCAGGGGGCCGAATCAGCCCCAGCATTTT.